This T cell receptor beta chain stems from a study of T cell repertoires in cytomegalovirus infection. Whole-study context: Selection of CMV epitopes for the study included recently identified HLA-C-restricted and well-studied HLA-B-restricted ones.

This clonotype occurred a few times. What it recognizes is unknown. V shed 3 bases, J shed 8 bases, and the junction held 10 bases outside the gene matches. The CDR3 loop spans 16 amino acids. The germline gives CDR1 SGHNT, CDR2 YYREEE (reference sequence). Study results and limitations: Cumulative frequency of public TCR beta families picked out carriers of CMV plus the relevant HLA.

TCRdb ran MiXCR on the reads and lists one entry per CDR3 protein. The sample shows about 180,000 distinct CDR3 sequences, 20% to 25% of them seen only once. The V call is TRBV5-4, the J call TRBJ2-1; TRBD2 matches at 11 bases. The material was CD8+ T cells from cultured PBMCs, obtained from culture after CMV antigen stimulation. This sequence originates from a human donor in good health (CMV status not recorded). Some clones in this sample may be carry-over from other donors' samples. CDR3 nucleotides: TGTGCCAGCAGCTCCAGTAGCGGGGGGGCTTCACATGAGCAGTTCTTC. Its translation: CASSSSSGGASHEQFF. Combining the CDR3 with reference TRBV5-4 and TRBJ2-1 gives the whole variable domain ETGVTQSPTHLIKTRGQQVTLRCSSQSGHNTVSWYQQALGQGPQFIFQYYREEENGRGNFPPRFSGLQFPNYSSELNVNALELDDSALYLCASSSSSGGASHEQFFGPGTRLTVL.